The 13 T cell receptor beta chains below all came from one sample that was sequenced in a study of kidney transplant recipient with SARS-CoV-2 infection. TCRdb reanalysed the reads using MiXCR and keeps one entry per CDR3 protein. The profile covers 200,000 to 300,000 distinct CDR3 sequences, with under 30% appearing a single time and more than 6.5% taken by the ten largest. Sequencing was performed on a blood sample, taken at baseline and on approximately day 120 from a kidney transplant recipient. The receptors shown here come from a male patient aged 25-45 years who had COVID-19 and was a kidney transplant recipient. Some T cells may be provided by the graft donor.

J is TRBJ2-5 and V is TRBV6-2 or TRBV6-3, with D possibly being TRBD1 (7 bases). V was shortened by 6 bases and J by 2 bases, with 16 bases between the two germline ends. The germline V gene encodes CDR1 MNHEY and CDR2 SVGEGT. The CDR3 contains 15 residues. The CDR3 sequence is CASRSAQGGQETQYF. CDR3 bases: TGTGCCAGCAGATCCGCTCAGGGGGGACAAGAGACCCAGTACTTC.

Turning to this clonotype: A read error may be the cause here, since a much bigger clone is one base away. The chain has TRBV4-1 and TRBJ1-2; D is perhaps TRBD1 (5 bases). CDR1 and CDR2 from the germline V gene are MGHRA and YSYEKL. CDR3 length: 15 residues. Trimming removed 2 bases at V and 12 bases at J, with 22 bases between. DNA for the CDR3: TGCGCCAGCAGCCAAAGCGGGACTAACGGCGCCGGCCACACCTTC. Amino acid sequence: CASSQSGTNGAGHTF.

This clonotype appeared a few times. The gene calls are TRBV9 and TRBJ2-5; tentative D call: TRBD2 (6 bases). The ends were cut back, 6 bases at V and 3 bases at J, with 27 bases in the middle. This CDR3 is 18 amino acids long. Germline lookup yields CDR1 SGDLS and CDR2 YYNGEE. The CDR3 nucleotides are TGTGCCAGCAACTCCCCCGCCACTAGCAGTTCCGATAAAGAGACCCAGTACTTC. Amino acids: CASNSPATSSSDKETQYF.

At least ten counts were recorded for this clonotype. The chain carries TRBV3-1 and TRBJ2-5; the D is unclear. The CDR3 length is 17 residues. In germline, CDR1 is LGHDT, CDR2 YNNKEL (reference sequence). V was shortened by 2 bases and J by 5 bases, with 21 bases between the two germline ends. The CDR3 coding sequence is TGTGCCAGCAGCCAAAGATTTTTAGGGCTCCAAGGGGAGACCCAGTACTTC. Translating it yields CASSQRFLGLQGETQYF.

This clonotype was picked up many times. The CDR3 bases are TGTGCCAGCAGCAAAGCATATCCCATTTCTTTCTCTGAGACCCAGTACTTC. The encoded protein is CASSKAYPISFSETQYF. This chain uses TRBV3-1 with TRBJ2-5; D is unresolved. The CDR3 totals 17 residues. V was shortened by 5 bases and J by 5 bases, with 24 bases between the two germline ends. Germline values: CDR1 LGHDT, CDR2 YNNKEL (reference sequence).

This chain links TRBV7-6 with TRBJ2-1, with D possibly TRBD2 on 5 matching bases. Trimming left V 5 bases short and J 8 bases short, with 16 bases between. Germline assignment: CDR1 SGHVS and CDR2 FNYEAQ. CDR3 length: 14 amino acids. The CDR3 nucleotides are TGTGCCAGCAGCCACAAGGGTAGCGCGGATGAGCAGTTCTTC. Translating it yields CASSHKGSADEQFF. The whole variable domain, filled in from reference TRBV7-6 and TRBJ2-1, reads GAGVSQSPRYKVTKRGQDVALRCDPISGHVSLYWYRQALGQGPEFLTYFNYEAQQDKSGLPNDRFSAERPEGSISTLTIQRTEQRDSAMYRCASSHKGSADEQFFGPGTRLTVL.

This chain connects TRBV27 to TRBJ2-5; D call uncertain. Per germline, CDR1 MNHEY and CDR2 SMNVEV (reference sequence). V lost 0 bases to trimming and J lost 5 bases, with 13 bases between them. The CDR3 is made up of 15 amino acids. The CDR3 loop is CASSLSPPFQETQYF. DNA of the CDR3: TGTGCCAGCAGTTTATCGCCCCCATTCCAGGAGACCCAGTACTTC.

This clonotype was recorded many times. This sequence joins TRBV12-3 or TRBV12-4 and TRBJ1-3; no clear D gene. The germline V and J ends were trimmed by 3 bases and 8 bases, with 5 bases remaining between them. The CDR3 runs 11 residues. Written as DNA, the CDR3 is TGTGCCAGCAGTTTGGGGTACACCATATATTTT. It is translated as CASSLGYTIYF.

This clonotype was detected ten times or more. The CDR3 DNA reads TGTGCCACCAGCACAGACTATAACACTGAAGCTTTCTTT. It specifies CATSTDYNTEAFF. The chain combines TRBV15 with TRBJ1-1, with D uncertain. V lost 4 bases to trimming and J lost 2 bases, with 8 bases between them. The CDR3 is made up of 13 amino acids. CDR1 and CDR2 from the germline V gene are LNHNV and YYDKDF (reference sequence). Based on the CDR3 plus reference TRBV15 and TRBJ1-1, the full variable domain is DAMVIQNPRYQVTQFGKPVTLSCSQTLNHNVMYWYQQKSSQAPKLLFHYYDKDFNNEADTPDNFQSRRPNTSFCFLDIRSPGLGDTAMYLCATSTDYNTEAFFGQGTRLTVV.

The gene calls are TRBV5-3 and TRBJ1-2; D ambiguous. TRBV5-3 is an open reading frame, and its role is uncertain. Trimming cost V 6 bases and J 4 bases, with 22 bases left between them. The CDR3 loop spans 16 amino acids. The chain's CDR3 is CARTRVVVRKTYGYTF. The CDR3 DNA reads as TGTGCCAGAACTCGCGTAGTGGTGAGAAAGACCTATGGCTACACCTTC.

The rearrangement links TRBV9 to TRBJ2-6; D is ambiguous. Trimming pared 10 bases from V and 5 bases from J, leaving 28 bases between. CDR1 is SGDLS and CDR2 is YYNGEE in the germline V gene. This CDR3 has 18 amino acids. CDR3 sequence: CAQLQRVLKQSRANVLTF. CDR3 in DNA: TGTGCCCAGCTACAAAGGGTACTCAAACAAAGTCGGGCCAACGTCCTGACTTTC.

The chain links TRBV7-6 to TRBJ1-2; D not certain. The CDR3 is 17 residues long. Germline V gene data show CDR1 as SGHVS and CDR2 as FNYEAQ. Trimming pared 4 bases from V and 4 bases from J, leaving 22 bases between. CDR3 in amino acids: CASSSVNESRKTYGYTF. DNA for the CDR3: TGTGCCAGCAGCTCGGTAAATGAATCTCGAAAGACCTATGGCTACACCTTC.

This clonotype was picked up many times. The chain links TRBV6-1 to TRBJ1-6; no firm D call. Germline V gene sequence: CDR1 MNHNS, CDR2 SASEGT. This CDR3 has 12 amino acids. Trimming stripped 3 bases from V and 11 bases from J, with 8 bases between. The chain's CDR3 is CASSESDTPLHF. CDR3 sequence (DNA): TGTGCCAGCAGTGAGTCCGATACACCCCTCCACTTT.